This T cell receptor (beta chain) was observed in a study of blood T cell repertoires in COVID-19. Across the whole study: Both acute and convalescent COVID-19 samples were obtained from the United States, Italy and Spain. Nucleic acid was either cDNA or gDNA, and it came from T cells, B-cell-depleted T cells, or PBMCs.

The germline CDR1 and CDR2 sequences are GTSNPN and SVGIG (reference sequence). The CDR3 is 18 residues long. Unmatched junction bases numbered 18, after V lost 2 bases and J lost 3 bases. In the study's own analysis: How many nucleated cells were present was estimated from reference gene primer amplification. Assay used: immunoSEQ multiplex PCR; TCRdb lists only in-frame clones, some missing. The DNA was the basis for D and trimming; V, J and clone size are from that table. Seen here are 70,000 to 85,000 clones, about 83% observed once, and the top ten hold 7% to 9.5%. Specimen: peripheral blood. The receptor was derived from a human donor in a cohort sampled during active COVID-19. This chain connects TRBV30 to TRBJ2-5; TRBD1 matches at 7 bases. The CDR3 DNA is TGTGCCTGGAGTCCCCGCGAAACAGGGGAGTCGATGGAAGAGACCCAGTACTTC. Protein: CAWSPRETGESMEETQYF.